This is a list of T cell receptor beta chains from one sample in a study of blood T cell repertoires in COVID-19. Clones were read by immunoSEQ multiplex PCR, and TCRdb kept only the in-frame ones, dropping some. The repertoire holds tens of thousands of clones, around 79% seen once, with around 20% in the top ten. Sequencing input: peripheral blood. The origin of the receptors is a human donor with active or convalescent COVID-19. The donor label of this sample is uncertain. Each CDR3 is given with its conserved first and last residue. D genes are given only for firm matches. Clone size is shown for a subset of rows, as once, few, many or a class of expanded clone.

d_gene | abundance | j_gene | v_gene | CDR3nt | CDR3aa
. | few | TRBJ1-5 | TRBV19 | TGTGCCAGTAGTATGTACGGGAGGGATCAGCCCCAGCATTTT | CASSMYGRDQPQHF
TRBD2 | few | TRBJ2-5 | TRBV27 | TGTGCCAGCAGTTTGGTGGCTAGCGGTCCGTACCAAGAGACCCAGTACTTC | CASSLVASGPYQETQYF
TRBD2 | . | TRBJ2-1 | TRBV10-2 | TGCGCCAGCAGTTTCCCGGGACTAGGGTCCAATGAGCAGTTCTTC | CASSFPGLGSNEQFF
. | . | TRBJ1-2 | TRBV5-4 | TGTGCCAGCAGCTTGTTTTCGGGTGACTATGGCTACACCTTC | CASSLFSGDYGYTF
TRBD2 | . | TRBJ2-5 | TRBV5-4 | TGTGCCAGCAGCCCTGAAGGACTAGCGGGAGAGGAGACCCAGTACTTC | CASSPEGLAGEETQYF
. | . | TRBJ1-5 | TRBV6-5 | TGTGCCAGCAACCTTCAGGGCAATCAGCCCCAGCATTTT | CASNLQGNQPQHF
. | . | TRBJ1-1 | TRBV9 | TGTGCCAGCAGCGTAGAACAGGCGAACACTGAAGCTTTCTTT | CASSVEQANTEAFF
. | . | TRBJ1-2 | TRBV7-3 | TGTGCCAGCAGCTTAACGCCAGGTTTAGAGGGCTACACCTTC | CASSLTPGLEGYTF
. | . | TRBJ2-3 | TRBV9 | TGTGCCAGCAGTCCTAGGGGGGGAAGCACAGATACGCAGTATTTT | CASSPRGGSTDTQYF
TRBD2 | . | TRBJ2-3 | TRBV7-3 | TGTGCCAGCAGTCCGGGACATCGTGCCACCGGGACTAGCGGGAGGGGTAATACGCAGTATTTT | CASSPGHRATGTSGRGNTQYF
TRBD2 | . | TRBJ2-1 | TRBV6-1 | TGTGCCAGCAGTGAACACCTAGCGGGCTCCTACAATGAGCAGTTCTTC | CASSEHLAGSYNEQFF
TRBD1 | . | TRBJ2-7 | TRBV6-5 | TGTGCCAGCACACCCTATGGACAGGGGTCCTACGAGCAGTACTTC | CASTPYGQGSYEQYF
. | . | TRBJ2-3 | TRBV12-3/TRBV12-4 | TGTGCCAGCAATAAGGAGGGCCGAGATACGCAGTATTTT | CASNKEGRDTQYF
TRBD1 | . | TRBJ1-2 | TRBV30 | TGTGCCTGGAGTGTACTGGGACAGGGGTCTGGCTACACCTTC | CAWSVLGQGSGYTF
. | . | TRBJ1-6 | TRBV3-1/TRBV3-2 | TGTGCCAGCAGCCAAGTTCTTAGAAATAATTCACCCCTCCACTTT | CASSQVLRNNSPLHF
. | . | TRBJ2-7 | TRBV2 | TGTGCCAGCAGTGGAACAGGCCTCTACGAGCAGTACTTC | CASSGTGLYEQYF
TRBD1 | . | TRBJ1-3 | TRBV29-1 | TGCAGCGCAGGACAGGGCGCCTCTGGAAACACCATATATTTT | CSAGQGASGNTIYF
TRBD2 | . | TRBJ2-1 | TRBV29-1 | TGCAGCGTCCTAACGGCGGGGGTCAATGAGCAGTTCTTC | CSVLTAGVNEQFF
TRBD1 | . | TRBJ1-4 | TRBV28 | TGTGCCAGCAGCACCGACAGGGGTCAAAAACTGTTTTTT | CASSTDRGQKLFF
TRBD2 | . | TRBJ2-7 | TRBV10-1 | TGCGCCAGCGCAAGACCGGGACTAGCGGGAGGAAAGCCCCTGCGCGAGCAGTACTTC | CASARPGLAGGKPLREQYF
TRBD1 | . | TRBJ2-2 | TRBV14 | TGTGCCAGCAGCCGAAGACAGGGGAACACCGGGGAGCTGTTTTTT | CASSRRQGNTGELFF
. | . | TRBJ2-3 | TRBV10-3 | TGTGCCATCAGTGACGGAGGGGCAGGTACAGATACGCAGTATTTT | CAISDGGAGTDTQYF
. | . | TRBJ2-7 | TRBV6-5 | TGTGCCAGCAGTCACGACCCCGGGGCCTACGAGCAGTACTTC | CASSHDPGAYEQYF